Included here is one TCR beta chain sequence, with context. Primers for the PCR totalled 60 Vbeta and 13 Jbeta. Method: immunoSEQ multiplex PCR; TCRdb's copy keeps in-frame clones and lacks some. Its table records under 95,000 clones. The sample is drawn from a study of cytomegalovirus exposure and HLA in healthy donors. CDR3 size: 14 residues. V was clipped by 5 bases and J by 10 bases; unmatched bases: 10. Germline V lookup: CDR1 SGHTA, CDR2 FQGNSA. The specimen sequenced was PBMCs. The TCR sequence derives from a man aged 45-60 years in good health and CMV-seronegative. This chain uses TRBV7-2 with TRBJ2-3, with TRBD2 identical over 9 bases. The CDR3 nucleotides are TGTGCCAGCAGCCTAGGGGGGACTAGCCGTTCGCAGTATTTT. As protein: CASSLGGTSRSQYF.